The source of this T cell receptor beta chain is a study of OX40 agonist ivuxolimab in advanced cancers. Study as a whole: People who had prior anti-PD-1, anti-PD-L1 or anti-CTLA-4 therapy could take part, and under 45% had some. Study-level points and caveats: Among the lowest peripheral clonal expansion occurred in 0.1-3.0 mg/kg partial responders.

A note on this clone: Its antigen is undetermined.

The V end lost 3 bases, the J end lost 1 base, and 7 bases lay between the germline ends. This CDR3 is 13 amino acids long. The V gene's germline CDR1 is SGDLS and CDR2 YYNGEE. Assay used: immunoSEQ multiplex PCR; TCRdb lists only in-frame clones, some missing. The sample holds 65,000 to 75,000 clones; more than 75% are singletons and the top ten take more than 0.75%. This specimen consisted of CD4+ or CD8+ T cells sorted from blood, obtained in a trial of the OX40 agonist ivuxolimab. V usage is TRBV9 and J usage is TRBJ1-1; D ambiguous. The receptor was isolated from an adult with an advanced solid tumor such as melanoma, head and neck, liver or kidney cancer. In DNA form, the CDR3 reads TGTGCCAGCAGCGCAATACAGAACACTGAAGCTTTCTTT. Residues: CASSAIQNTEAFF. Drawing the rest from reference TRBV9 and TRBJ1-1, the complete variable domain is DSGVTQTPKHLITATGQRVTLRCSPRSGDLSVYWYQQSLDQGLQFLIQYYNGEERAKGNILERFSAQQFPDLHSELNLSSLELGDSALYFCASSAIQNTEAFFGQGTRLTVV.